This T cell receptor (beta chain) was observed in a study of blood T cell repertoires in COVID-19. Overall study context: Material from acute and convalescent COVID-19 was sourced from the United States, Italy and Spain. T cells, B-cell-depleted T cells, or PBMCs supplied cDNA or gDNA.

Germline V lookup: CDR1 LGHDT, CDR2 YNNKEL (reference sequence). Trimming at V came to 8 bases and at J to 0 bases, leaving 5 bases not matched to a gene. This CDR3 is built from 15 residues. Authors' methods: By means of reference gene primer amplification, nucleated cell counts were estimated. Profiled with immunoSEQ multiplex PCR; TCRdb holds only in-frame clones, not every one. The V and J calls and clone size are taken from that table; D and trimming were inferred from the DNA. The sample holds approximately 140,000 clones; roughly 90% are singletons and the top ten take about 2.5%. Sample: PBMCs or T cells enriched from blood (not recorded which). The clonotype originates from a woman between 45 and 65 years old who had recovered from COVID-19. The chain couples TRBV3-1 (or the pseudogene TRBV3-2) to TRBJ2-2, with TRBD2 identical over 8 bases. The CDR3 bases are TGTGCCAGCGCCCGGGGGGGGTCGAACACCGGGGAGCTGTTTTTT. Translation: CASARGGSNTGELFF.